The source of this TCR beta chain is a study of patients and donors after allogeneic stem cell transplantation. This clonotype was counted at least ten times. TCRdb processed the RT-PCR reads anew with MiXCR; each CDR3 protein has one entry. The top ten clones hold about 6% of a sample with about a million distinct CDR3 sequences, around 17% of them seen once. The CDR3 extends over 15 amino acids. With V trimmed by 7 bases and J by 2 bases, 5 bases remained unmatched. Sequencing was performed on blood, either unsorted or a sorted T cell fraction (not recorded which). This clonotype was sampled from a human donor who was either an allogeneic HSCT recipient or a stem cell or donor lymphocyte infusion donor (not recorded which). It is not recorded whose cells these are; they may come from a transplant donor. The chain recombines TRBV12-3 or TRBV12-4 with TRBJ2-3; TRBD2 matches 11 bases. CDR3 sequence reads: CASTELAGATDTQYF. Here the CDR3 DNA reads TGTGCCAGCACTGAACTAGCGGGGGCCACAGATACGCAGTATTTT.